The 31 T cell receptor beta chains listed next were all sequenced from one sample in a study of cytomegalovirus exposure and HLA in healthy donors. Only in-frame clones appear in the TCRdb table, and some are missing; sequencing was by immunoSEQ multiplex PCR. The sample holds hundreds of thousands of clones, over 65% seen once. The sample comprised PBMCs. The receptors stem from a woman aged 18 to 35 in good health and CMV-seronegative.

The rearrangement uses TRBV6-6 and TRBJ1-1; D is perhaps TRBD1 (6 bases). The germline CDR1 and CDR2 sequences are MNHNY and SVGAGI (reference sequence). Trimming took off 8 bases at V and 1 base at J, with 11 bases between the two ends. The CDR3 has 13 residues. In DNA form, the CDR3 reads TGTGCCAGCTTCAAGGGGGGGAACACTGAAGCTTTCTTT. Its protein is CASFKGGNTEAFF.

The chain combines TRBV9 with TRBJ1-6, with D hard to call. CDR3 length: 14 residues. Germline CDR1 is SGDLS and CDR2 is YYNGEE. The V end lost 3 bases, the J end lost 13 bases, and 17 bases lay between the germline ends. CDR3 DNA: TGTGCCAGCAGCGCTCATAGACATTCTAGCCCCCTCCACTTT. It encodes CASSAHRHSSPLHF.

V usage is TRBV5-6 and J usage is TRBJ1-2; perhaps TRBD1 as D (5 bases). The CDR3 is 15 amino acids. The V end lost 0 bases, the J end lost 7 bases, and 16 bases lay between the germline ends. Germline-derived CDR1 and CDR2 are SGHDT and YYEEEE. The chain's CDR3 is CASSLESPGVGGYTF. In DNA form, the CDR3 reads TGTGCCAGCAGCTTGGAATCCCCGGGGGTGGGTGGCTACACCTTC.

The V and J genes are TRBV15 and TRBJ1-2; 8 bases fit TRBD1. Germline CDR1 LNHNV, CDR2 YYDKDF (reference sequence). This CDR3 comprises 15 residues. Trimming at V came to 0 bases and at J to 8 bases, leaving 8 bases not matched to a gene. This chain's CDR3 is CATSRDLDRAFGYTF. The CDR3 nucleotides read TGTGCCACCAGCAGAGATCTGGACAGGGCCTTCGGCTACACCTTC.

The chain has TRBV6-5 and TRBJ1-6; D not certain. Deletions cut 0 bases from V and 8 bases from J, with 11 bases between. CDR3 length: 15 amino acids. Germline loops: CDR1 MNHEY, CDR2 SVGAGI. CDR3: CASSYSAQVYSPLHF. As DNA, the CDR3 is TGTGCCAGCAGTTACTCTGCCCAGGTCTATTCACCCCTCCACTTT.

There are a few counts of this clone. The same CDR3 can be traced to other DNA sequences in this sample. The genes are TRBV5-1 and TRBJ1-6; 8 bases fit TRBD1. The germline CDR1 and CDR2 sequences are SGHRS and YFSETQ. The CDR3 sequence is 14 residues long. J was trimmed by 7 bases and V by 4 bases; bases with no gene match: 4. The CDR3: CASSARTGNSPLHF. CDR3 bases: TGCGCCAGCAGCGCGAGGACAGGGAATTCACCCCTCCACTTT.

The V gene is TRBV5-4, the J gene TRBJ2-7; D possibly corresponds to TRBD1 (6 bases). This CDR3 has 15 residues. Germline assignment: CDR1 SGHNT and CDR2 YYREEE (reference sequence). Trimming cost V 0 bases and J 2 bases, with 12 bases left between them. In nucleotides, the CDR3 is TGTGCCAGCAGCTTGGCCACAGGGATAGCCTACGAGCAGTACTTC. Its translation is CASSLATGIAYEQYF.

The J gene is TRBJ2-3, the V gene TRBV5-1, with 7 nucleotides matching TRBD2. The length of the CDR3 is 15 residues. Per the germline V gene, CDR1 is SGHRS and CDR2 is YFSETQ. The junction had 7 bases not matched to a gene; V was cut back by 1 base and J by 5 bases. The CDR3 sequence is CASSLLASGGDTQYF. The CDR3 nucleotides read TGCGCCAGCAGCTTGTTAGCTAGCGGCGGAGATACGCAGTATTTT.

CDR3 DNA: TGCGCCAGCAGCGGTGGCAGGCGGGAGCTCTCGTACGAGCAGTACTTC. Its translation: CASSGGRRELSYEQYF. This chain links TRBV5-1 with TRBJ2-7; 7 bases are shared with TRBD2. The CDR3 loop spans 16 amino acids. Germline V CDR1 and CDR2: SGHRS, YFSETQ. The V and J ends lost 4 bases and 4 bases, in that order; junction bases with no gene match: 14.

The rearrangement links TRBV10-3 to TRBJ1-2; D perhaps matches TRBD1 (6 bases). The V end lost 4 bases, the J end lost 8 bases, and 14 bases lay between the germline ends. Germline CDR1 is ENHRY and CDR2 is SYGVKD. The CDR3 has 13 residues. The CDR3, as DNA: TGTGCCATCAGTGGGACAGATCCGGGGGGCTACACCTTC. It specifies CAISGTDPGGYTF.

The chain joins TRBV6-5 to TRBJ2-1; a possible D gene is TRBD2 (6 bases). CDR1 is MNHEY, CDR2 SVGAGI, per germline. The CDR3 totals 16 residues. V lost 4 bases and J 7 bases, leaving 20 bases between the germline ends. The CDR3 nucleotides read TGTGCCAGCAGTTCCCCAGGAGGGGCCGTGGCGAATGAGCAGTTCTTC. This encodes CASSSPGGAVANEQFF.

This chain connects TRBV28 to TRBJ1-2; no clear D gene. V gave up 5 bases and J gave up 4 bases, with 14 bases separating them. Per germline, CDR1 MDHEN and CDR2 SYDVKM. This CDR3 contains 14 residues. CDR3: CASSMDAGVYGYTF. The CDR3, as DNA: TGTGCCAGCAGTATGGACGCAGGCGTCTATGGCTACACCTTC.

V is TRBV5-1 and J is TRBJ1-4, with 7 bases fitting TRBD1. CDR1 is SGHRS and CDR2 is YFSETQ in the germline V gene. The V segment lost 0 bases and the J segment 14 bases; nucleotides outside the gene matches: 10. CDR3 length: 14 residues. This chain's CDR3 is CASSLAGRTGELFF. The DNA of the CDR3 is TGCGCCAGCAGCTTGGCCGGTAGGACAGGCGAGCTGTTTTTT.

The gene calls are TRBV6-6 and TRBJ1-2; weak D call: TRBD1 (5 bases). The germline gives CDR1 MNHNY, CDR2 SVGAGI (reference sequence). Trimming stripped 0 bases from V and 4 bases from J, with 12 bases between. This CDR3 is built from 15 residues. CDR3 residues: CASSYSGGEVYGYTF. The DNA of the CDR3 is TGTGCCAGCAGTTACTCCGGGGGAGAGGTCTATGGCTACACCTTC.

The chain is built from TRBV5-6 and TRBJ2-7; D gene unclear. Germline CDR1 is SGHDT and CDR2 is YYEEEE. Trimming stripped 4 bases from V and 3 bases from J, with 17 bases between. The CDR3 has 15 amino acids. The CDR3 DNA is TGTGCCAGCAGCGCTTGGCTCCGAAGGTTCTACGAGCAGTACTTC. It translates to CASSAWLRRFYEQYF.

V is TRBV28 and J is TRBJ2-3; weak D call: TRBD1 (5 bases). Trimming took 5 bases from V and 1 from J, leaving 13 bases between them. CDR1 MDHEN and CDR2 SYDVKM come from the germline V gene. The CDR3 is 15 amino acids. CDR3 nucleotide sequence: TGTGCCAGCAGTCACGACAGCGTAGGCACAGATACGCAGTATTTT. It translates to CASSHDSVGTDTQYF.

The chain is built from TRBV6-1 and TRBJ2-1; 8 nucleotides match TRBD2. Germline assignment: CDR1 MNHNS and CDR2 SASEGT. The CDR3 length is 14 residues. The ends lost 3 bases at V and 8 bases at J; junction bases unmatched: 6. Written as DNA, the CDR3 is TGTGCCAGCAGTGATTTCGGGAGGGGGGATGAGCAGTTCTTC. Translated: CASSDFGRGDEQFF.

J is TRBJ2-1 and V is TRBV11-2, with 7 positions matching TRBD2. CDR1 is SGHAT, CDR2 FQNNGV, per germline. V gave up 3 bases and J gave up 7 bases; unmatched junction bases: 6. This CDR3 region has 14 residues. For the CDR3, the DNA is TGTGCCAGCAGCTTCCCTAGCGGAGGGAATGAGCAGTTCTTC. It encodes CASSFPSGGNEQFF. Full variable domain (rest looked up from reference TRBV11-2 and TRBJ2-1): EAGVAQSPRYKIIEKRQSVAFWCNPISGHATLYWYQQILGQGPKLLIQFQNNGVVDDSQLPKDRFSAERLKGVDSTLKIQPAKLEDSAVYLCASSFPSGGNEQFFGPGTRLTVL.

The chain combines TRBV6-5 with TRBJ2-1; D is possibly TRBD1 (7 bases). Between the trimmed V and J ends, which lost 6 bases and 6 bases, there was a span of 15 bases. The CDR3 consists of 14 residues. Germline V gene data show CDR1 as MNHEY and CDR2 as SVGAGI. Here the CDR3 reads CASSRGEHGNEQFF. CDR3 DNA: TGTGCCAGCAGCAGGGGGGAGCACGGCAATGAGCAGTTCTTC.

The genes are TRBV5-1 and TRBJ2-1; 7 bases align to TRBD1. Losses at the gene ends were 3 bases for V and 8 bases for J; bases not matched to a gene: 14. Germline CDR1 is SGHRS and CDR2 is YFSETQ. This CDR3 is 16 amino acids long. CDR3 amino acids: CASSYPQTGWNDEQFF. CDR3 in DNA: TGCGCCAGCAGCTATCCCCAGACAGGGTGGAACGATGAGCAGTTCTTC.

The chain uses TRBV11-2 and TRBJ2-5, with D perhaps matching TRBD1 (6 bases). Germline V gene data show CDR1 as SGHAT and CDR2 as FQNNGV. With 5 bases removed from V and 5 bases from J, the gap between germline ends came to 6 bases. This CDR3 is built from 11 residues. The CDR3, as DNA: TGTGCCAGCAGCCAGGGGGAGACCCAGTACTTC. Its protein product is CASSQGETQYF.

The chain is built from TRBV29-1 and TRBJ1-1; no clear D gene. Germline lookup yields CDR1 SQVTM and CDR2 ANQGSEA. V shed 8 bases and J shed 2 bases, with 21 bases lying between them. The CDR3 loop spans 15 amino acids. Here the CDR3 reads CSLVNFLNSNTEAFF. Written as DNA, the CDR3 is TGCAGCCTTGTAAATTTTTTGAACAGTAACACTGAAGCTTTCTTT.

The chain links TRBV6-1 to TRBJ2-7; 8 bases line up with TRBD2. There are 13 residues in the CDR3. The V segment lost 9 bases and the J segment 3 bases; nucleotides outside the gene matches: 7. The germline V gene encodes CDR1 MNHNS and CDR2 SASEGT. In DNA, the CDR3 is TGTGCCAGTGAACTAGCGGAGCACTACGAGCAGTACTTC. Amino acids: CASELAEHYEQYF.

The chain recombines TRBV4-1 with TRBJ1-1; 8 nucleotides agree with TRBD1. The CDR3 sequence is 14 residues long. The ends lost 4 bases at V and 4 bases at J; junction bases unmatched: 5. Germline assignment: CDR1 MGHRA and CDR2 YSYEKL. The CDR3 spells CASSPIDRGTEAFF. CDR3 nucleotide sequence: TGCGCCAGCAGCCCGATCGACAGGGGCACTGAAGCTTTCTTT.

This clone was seen only a few times. CDR3 sequence: CASSLVKYNSPLHF. DNA for the CDR3: TGTGCCAGCAGTTTAGTCAAGTATAATTCACCCCTCCACTTT. The V and J genes are TRBV27 and TRBJ1-6; D is undetermined. Germline-derived CDR1 and CDR2 are MNHEY and SMNVEV (reference sequence). The V end lost 2 bases, the J end lost 4 bases, and 6 bases lay between the germline ends. The CDR3 loop spans 14 amino acids.

V is TRBV2 and J is TRBJ1-5; D might be TRBD1 (5 bases). The V gene's germline CDR1 is SNHLY and CDR2 FYNNEI. This CDR3 is 16 amino acids long. V was pared by 7 bases and J by 1 base, with 17 bases between. CDR3 DNA: TGTGCCAGCACCTCGCGGGGGGGTAGGAGCAATCAGCCCCAGCATTTT. As protein: CASTSRGGRSNQPQHF. The full variable domain, rest sourced from reference TRBV2 and TRBJ1-5, is EPEVTQTPSHQVTQMGQEVILRCVPISNHLYFYWYRQILGQKVEFLVSFYNNEISEKSEIFDDQFSVERPDGSNFTLKIRSTKLEDSAMYFCASTSRGGRSNQPQHFGDGTRLSIL.

The CDR3 loop is CASSGKGPYEAFF. The CDR3 DNA reads TGTGCCAGCAGTGGAAAGGGGCCCTACGAAGCTTTCTTT. The rearrangement uses TRBV2 and TRBJ1-1; tentatively, D is TRBD1 (5 bases). This CDR3 has 13 residues. Germline CDR1 reads SNHLY; CDR2 reads FYNNEI. Trimming pared 4 bases from V and 8 bases from J, leaving 14 bases between.

The chain employs TRBV7-3 and TRBJ2-6, with 10 bases identical to TRBD1. The V gene's germline CDR1 is SGHTA and CDR2 FQGTGA. After removal of 4 bases from V and 1 base from J, the junction contained 7 bases not matched to a gene. The CDR3 contains 18 residues. The CDR3 bases are TGTGCCAGCAGCTCTGGACAGGGGGACCGATCTGGGGCCAACGTCCTGACTTTC. This translates into CASSSGQGDRSGANVLTF.

The chain employs TRBV6-1 and TRBJ2-1; no clear D gene. The CDR3 spans 11 residues. V dropped 6 bases and J dropped 5 bases, with 5 bases sitting between them. Germline values: CDR1 MNHNS, CDR2 SASEGT. CDR3 coding DNA: TGTGCCAGCAGGGGGAACAATGAGCAGTTCTTC. It encodes CASRGNNEQFF.

The table lists this clone with a count of one. The chain uses TRBV5-1 and TRBJ2-7, with D maybe TRBD1 (5 bases). The CDR3 runs 14 residues. Looked up from germline, CDR1 is SGHRS and CDR2 is YFSETQ. With 4 bases removed from V and 5 bases from J, the gap between germline ends came to 16 bases. The CDR3 reads CASSPDPGFDEQYF. DNA of the CDR3: TGCGCCAGCAGCCCGGATCCAGGGTTCGACGAGCAGTACTTC. The variable domain in full, completed from reference TRBV5-1 and TRBJ2-7, reads KAGVTQTPRYLIKTRGQQVTLSCSPISGHRSVSWYQQTPGQGLQFLFEYFSETQRNKGNFPGRFSGRQFSNSRSEMNVSTLELGDSALYLCASSPDPGFDEQYFGPGTRLTVT.

The J gene is TRBJ2-1, the V gene TRBV27; maybe TRBD2 (5 bases). Germline values: CDR1 MNHEY, CDR2 SMNVEV (reference sequence). The CDR3 totals 15 residues. V lost 4 bases to trimming and J lost 8 bases, with 18 bases between them. CDR3 DNA: TGTGCCAGCAGTTCCCGATCGGGGTCCGGAGATGAGCAGTTCTTC. It translates to CASSSRSGSGDEQFF.